The 15 T cell receptor beta chains given below trace back to one sample, sequenced in a study of identical twins' blood T cells. TCRdb independently ran MiXCR on the 5' RACE reads; one entry per CDR3 protein. The data show hundreds of thousands of distinct CDR3 sequences, about 28% seen once. Sequencing input: PBMCs. Receptor source: a woman aged 18-55 years in good health.

Remarks on this clonotype: This may stem from a read error, because a much larger clone lies one nucleotide away. V is TRBV16 and J is TRBJ1-1, with 9 bases matching TRBD1. The germline V gene encodes CDR1 KGHSY and CDR2 FQNENV. The CDR3 has 15 residues. The CDR3 region has the DNA TGTGCCAGCAGCCATGGACAGGGGATGAACACTGAAGTTTTCTTT. Protein: CASSHGQGMNTEVFF.

The chain carries TRBV7-2 and TRBJ1-4; no clear D. V lost 5 bases and J lost 0, with 7 bases in between. Germline CDR1 is SGHTA and CDR2 is FQGNSA. This CDR3 comprises 14 residues. DNA for the CDR3: TGTGCCAGCAGCCCCTCCTCAACTAATGAAAAACTGTTTTTT. This codes for CASSPSSTNEKLFF.

The chain is built from TRBV6-1 and TRBJ1-2; D is undetermined. The V gene lost 9 bases and the J gene lost 2 bases, with 10 bases spanning the gap. This CDR3 has 12 residues. CDR1 and CDR2 from the germline V gene are MNHNS and SASEGT. CDR3 nucleotide sequence: TGTGCCAGTAGTAGTAAGAACTATGGCTACACCTTC. Translated, it gives CASSSKNYGYTF.

The chain links TRBV6-2 or TRBV6-3 to TRBJ1-1; D is undetermined. CDR1 MNHEY and CDR2 SVGEGT come from the germline V gene. V lost 6 bases and J lost 4, with 12 bases in between. The CDR3 contains 13 residues. The CDR3 region is CASSPAEFTEAFF. In nucleotides, the CDR3 is TGTGCCAGCAGCCCTGCGGAGTTCACTGAAGCTTTCTTT.

This chain links TRBV29-1 with TRBJ1-1; D might be TRBD1 (5 bases). The CDR3 totals 12 residues. Trimming shortened V by 5 bases and J by 7 bases, and 14 bases separated the two germline ends. Germline CDR1 SQVTM, CDR2 ANQGSEA. The CDR3 loop is CSVIWGVDEAFF. DNA for the CDR3: TGCAGCGTTATTTGGGGGGTCGATGAAGCTTTCTTT.

Of note for this clonotype: Germline is not matched at one junction end, which may reflect a read error. The chain links TRBV7-2 to TRBJ2-1; 13 positions agree with TRBD2. The CDR3 contains 18 residues. CDR1 SGHTA and CDR2 FQGNSA come from the germline V gene. The CDR3 is CAGSLGLAGLSSYNEQFF. For the CDR3, the DNA is TGTGCCGGCAGCTTGGGACTAGCGGGATTGAGCTCCTACAATGAGCAGTTCTTC.

Concerning this clonotype itself: One junction end disagrees with the germline gene, perhaps due to a read error. The chain joins TRBV12-3 or TRBV12-4 to TRBJ1-5, with a tentative D call TRBD1 (6 bases). The CDR3 totals 15 residues. CDR3 sequence (DNA): TGTGCCAGCGGGGGGGCGGGCGGCCCCAATCGGCCCCAGCATTTT. This gives the protein CASGGAGGPNRPQHF.

The chain couples TRBV6-1 to TRBJ1-5, with 7 bases fitting TRBD1. Germline CDR1 reads MNHNS; CDR2 reads SASEGT. The CDR3 covers 15 residues. Germline trimming cut 7 bases from V and 2 bases from J; bases unmatched to any gene: 8. The CDR3 sequence is CASTQGGSGNQPQHF. As DNA, the CDR3 is TGTGCCAGCACCCAGGGGGGGTCTGGCAATCAGCCCCAGCATTTT.

Here the CDR3 reads CATSANKDRGSLRSYNEQFF. The CDR3 DNA is TGTGCCACCAGTGCCAACAAAGACAGGGGGTCCCTTAGGTCCTACAATGAGCAGTTCTTC. This chain uses TRBV24-1 with TRBJ2-1; 9 bases line up with TRBD1. V lost 5 bases to trimming and J lost 1 base; unmatched junction nucleotides: 17. The CDR3 sequence is 20 residues long. Per the germline V gene, CDR1 is KGHDR and CDR2 is SFDVKD.

The chain employs TRBV28 and TRBJ2-1; 9 bases map to TRBD2. Germline CDR1 MDHEN, CDR2 SYDVKM. The CDR3 is 15 residues long. J gave up 2 bases and V 3 bases, and 2 bases lay outside the gene matches. CDR3 sequence: CASSFLAGPYNEQFF. The DNA for the CDR3 is TGTGCCAGCAGTTTTCTAGCGGGACCCTACAATGAGCAGTTCTTC.

The J gene is TRBJ1-1, the V gene TRBV20-1, with D possibly TRBD1 on 5 matching bases. Germline lookup yields CDR1 DFQATT and CDR2 SNEGSKA (reference sequence). V shed 3 bases and J shed 5 bases, with 16 bases lying between them. This CDR3 contains 14 residues. The CDR3 DNA reads TGCAGTGCTAGGCTGGGGCACTCGGGGACTGAAGCTTTCTTT. Protein sequence: CSARLGHSGTEAFF.

The count of this clonotype is one. The rearrangement joins TRBV6-5 to TRBJ1-2; the D is unclear. The CDR3 length is 13 residues. Trimming pared 6 bases from V and 5 bases from J, leaving 13 bases between. Germline assignment: CDR1 MNHEY and CDR2 SVGAGI. CDR3 DNA: TGTGCCAGCAGGGAGACCGCTCTATATGGCTACACCTTC. It yields the protein CASRETALYGYTF.

The V and J genes are TRBV20-1 and TRBJ1-4; TRBD1 might be the D (6 bases). Germline V gene lookup returns CDR1 DFQATT and CDR2 SNEGSKA (reference sequence). Trimming pared 1 base from V and 8 bases from J, leaving 17 bases between. The CDR3 length is 15 residues. The DNA for the CDR3 is TGCAGTGCTAGAGGTCCGGGACACCGAGAGGAAAAACTGTTTTTT. It specifies CSARGPGHREEKLFF.

CDR3 coding DNA: TGCAGTGCTACAAACCCGGGCTCTACTTACGAGCAGTACTTC. This encodes CSATNPGSTYEQYF. The rearrangement links TRBV20-1 to TRBJ2-7, with D unclear. The CDR3 is 14 amino acids. Deletions cut 4 bases from V and 4 bases from J, with 17 bases between. Germline-derived CDR1 and CDR2 are DFQATT and SNEGSKA (reference sequence).

This clonotype showed up many times. This chain uses TRBV29-1 with TRBJ1-2; 10 positions match TRBD1. The V gene's germline CDR1 is SQVTM and CDR2 ANQGSEA. This CDR3 is 13 amino acids long. V was pared by 5 bases and J by 1 base, with 1 base of the junction left unmatched. The CDR3 DNA reads as TGCAGCGTTTGGGACAGGGGTAACTATGGCTACACCTTC. This encodes CSVWDRGNYGYTF.